This TCR beta chain was recorded in a study of OX40 agonist ivuxolimab in advanced cancers. The V end lost 5 bases, the J end lost 0 bases, and 2 bases lay between the germline ends. The CDR3 consists of 11 residues. Germline CDR1 reads SQVTM; CDR2 reads ANQGSEA. TCRdb's table, derived via immunoSEQ multiplex PCR, lists solely in-frame clones and lacks some. The sample carries 85,000 to 100,000 clones, just under 95% recorded once. The receptor was derived from an adult with an advanced solid tumor such as melanoma, head and neck, liver or kidney cancer. Sequences were derived from CD4+ or CD8+ T cells sorted from blood, sampled in a trial of the OX40 agonist ivuxolimab. The V call is TRBV29-1, the J call TRBJ1-5, with D uncertain. The CDR3 DNA is TGCAGCGTTTATAGCAATCAGCCCCAGCATTTT. It specifies CSVYSNQPQHF. Full variable domain (rest looked up from reference TRBV29-1 and TRBJ1-5): SAVISQKPSRDICQRGTSLTIQCQVDSQVTMMFWYRQQPGQSLTLIATANQGSEATYESGFVIDKFPISRPNLTFSTLTVSNMSPEDSSIYLCSVYSNQPQHFGDGTRLSIL.